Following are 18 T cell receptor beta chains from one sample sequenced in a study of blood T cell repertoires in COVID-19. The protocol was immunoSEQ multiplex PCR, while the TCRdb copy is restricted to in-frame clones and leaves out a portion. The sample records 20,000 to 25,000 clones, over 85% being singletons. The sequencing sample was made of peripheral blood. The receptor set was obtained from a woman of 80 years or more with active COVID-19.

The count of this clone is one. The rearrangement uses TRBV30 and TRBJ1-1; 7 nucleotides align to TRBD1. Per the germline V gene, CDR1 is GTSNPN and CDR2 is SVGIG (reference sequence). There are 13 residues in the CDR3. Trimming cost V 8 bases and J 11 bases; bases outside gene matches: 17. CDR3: CAANGQARVAAFF. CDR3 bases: TGTGCCGCGAACGGACAGGCCAGGGTAGCCGCTTTCTTT.

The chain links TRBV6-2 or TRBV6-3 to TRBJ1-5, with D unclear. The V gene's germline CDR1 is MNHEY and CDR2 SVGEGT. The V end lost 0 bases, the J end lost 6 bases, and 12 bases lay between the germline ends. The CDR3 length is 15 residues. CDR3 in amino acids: CASSYSTLEGQPQHF. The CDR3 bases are TGTGCCAGCAGTTACTCGACATTAGAAGGTCAGCCCCAGCATTTT.

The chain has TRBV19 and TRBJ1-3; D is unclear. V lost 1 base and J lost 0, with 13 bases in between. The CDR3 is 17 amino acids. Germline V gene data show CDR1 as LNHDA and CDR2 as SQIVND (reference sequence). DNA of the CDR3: TGTGCCAGTAGTATAGCAGCAGGCCGTACCTCTGGAAACACCATATATTTT. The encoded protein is CASSIAAGRTSGNTIYF. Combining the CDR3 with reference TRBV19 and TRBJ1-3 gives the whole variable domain DGGITQSPKYLFRKEGQNVTLSCEQNLNHDAMYWYRQDPGQGLRLIYYSQIVNDFQKGDIAEGYSVSREKKESFPLTVTSAQKNPTAFYLCASSIAAGRTSGNTIYFGEGSWLTVV.

CDR3 sequence reads: CASSLGGGMVEQYF. In DNA, the CDR3 is TGCGCCAGCAGCTTGGGCGGGGGAATGGTCGAGCAGTACTTC. The chain carries TRBV5-1 and TRBJ2-7; 7 positions match TRBD2. The CDR3 contains 14 residues. Losses at the gene ends were 0 bases for V and 6 bases for J; bases not matched to a gene: 6. Germline V gene data show CDR1 as SGHRS and CDR2 as YFSETQ.

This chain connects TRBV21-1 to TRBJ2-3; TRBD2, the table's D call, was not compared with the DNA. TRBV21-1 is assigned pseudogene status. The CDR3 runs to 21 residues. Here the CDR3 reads CASSRTSGGAGFSPHTDTQYF. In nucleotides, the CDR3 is TGTGCCAGCAGCAGGACTAGCGGGGGGGCAGGTTTTTCTCCCCACACAGATACGCAGTATTTT.

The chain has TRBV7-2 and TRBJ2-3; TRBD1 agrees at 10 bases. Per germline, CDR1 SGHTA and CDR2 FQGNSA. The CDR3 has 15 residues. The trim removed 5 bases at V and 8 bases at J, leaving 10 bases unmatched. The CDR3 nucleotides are TGTGCCAGCAGCAGAGGACAGGGGGGAGGTGGTACGCAGTATTTT. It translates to CASSRGQGGGGTQYF.

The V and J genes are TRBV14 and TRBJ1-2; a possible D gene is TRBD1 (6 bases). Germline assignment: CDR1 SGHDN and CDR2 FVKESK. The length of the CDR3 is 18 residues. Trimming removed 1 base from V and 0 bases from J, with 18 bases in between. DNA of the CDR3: TGTGCCAGCAGCCAAGTGGCAATCGTGGGGACAACTAACTATGGCTACACCTTC. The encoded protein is CASSQVAIVGTTNYGYTF. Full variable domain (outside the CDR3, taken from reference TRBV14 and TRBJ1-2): EAGVTQFPSHSVIEKGQTVTLRCDPISGHDNLYWYRRVMGKEIKFLLHFVKESKQDESGMPNNRFLAERTGGTYSTLKVQPAELEDSGVYFCASSQVAIVGTTNYGYTFGSGTRLTVV.

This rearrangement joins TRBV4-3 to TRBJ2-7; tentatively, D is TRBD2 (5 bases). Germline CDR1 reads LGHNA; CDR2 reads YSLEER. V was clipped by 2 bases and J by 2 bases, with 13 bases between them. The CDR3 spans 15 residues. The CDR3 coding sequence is TGCGCCAGCAGCCAATCGGTCGGGAAGACCTACGAGCAGTACTTC. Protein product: CASSQSVGKTYEQYF.

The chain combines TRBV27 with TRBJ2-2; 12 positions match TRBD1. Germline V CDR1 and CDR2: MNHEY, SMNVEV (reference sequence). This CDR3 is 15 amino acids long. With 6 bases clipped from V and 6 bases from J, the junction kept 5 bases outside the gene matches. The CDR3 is CASRPGTGGPGELFF. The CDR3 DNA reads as TGTGCCAGCAGACCGGGGACAGGGGGCCCCGGGGAGCTGTTTTTT.

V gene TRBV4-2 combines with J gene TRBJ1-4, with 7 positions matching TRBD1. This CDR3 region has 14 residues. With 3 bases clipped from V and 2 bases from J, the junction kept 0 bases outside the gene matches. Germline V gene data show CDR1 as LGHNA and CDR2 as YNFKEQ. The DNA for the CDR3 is TGTGCCAGCAGCCAGACAGGGACTAATGAAAAACTGTTTTTT. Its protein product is CASSQTGTNEKLFF.

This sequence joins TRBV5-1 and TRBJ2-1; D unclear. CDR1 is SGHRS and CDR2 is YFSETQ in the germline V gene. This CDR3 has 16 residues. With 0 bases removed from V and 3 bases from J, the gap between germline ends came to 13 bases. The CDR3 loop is CASSLVAAEFYNEQFF. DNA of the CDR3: TGCGCCAGCAGCTTGGTCGCGGCAGAGTTCTACAATGAGCAGTTCTTC.

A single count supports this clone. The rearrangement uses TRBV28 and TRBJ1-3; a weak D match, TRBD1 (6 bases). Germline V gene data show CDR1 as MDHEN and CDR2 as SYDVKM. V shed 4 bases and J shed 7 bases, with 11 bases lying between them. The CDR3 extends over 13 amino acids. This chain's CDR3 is CASSSHQGNTIYF. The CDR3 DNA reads TGTGCCAGCAGTTCTCACCAGGGGAACACCATATATTTT.

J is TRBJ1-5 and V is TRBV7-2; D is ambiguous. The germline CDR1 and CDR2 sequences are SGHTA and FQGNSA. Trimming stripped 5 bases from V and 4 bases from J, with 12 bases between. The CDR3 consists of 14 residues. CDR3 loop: CASSRMGRNQPQHF. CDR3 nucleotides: TGTGCCAGCAGCCGGATGGGGAGAAATCAGCCCCAGCATTTT.

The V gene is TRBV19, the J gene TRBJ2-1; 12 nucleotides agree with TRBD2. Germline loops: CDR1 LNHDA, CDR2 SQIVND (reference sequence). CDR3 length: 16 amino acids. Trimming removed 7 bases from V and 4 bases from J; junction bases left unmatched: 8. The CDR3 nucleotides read TGTGCCAGTACCCCCCGACTAGCGGGGGTGTACAATGAGCAGTTCTTC. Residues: CASTPRLAGVYNEQFF.

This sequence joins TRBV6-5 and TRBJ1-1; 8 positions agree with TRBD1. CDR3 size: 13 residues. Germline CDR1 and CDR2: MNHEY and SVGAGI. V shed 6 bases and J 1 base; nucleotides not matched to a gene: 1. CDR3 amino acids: CASRGTGNTEAFF. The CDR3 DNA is TGTGCCAGCAGGGGGACAGGGAACACTGAAGCTTTCTTT.

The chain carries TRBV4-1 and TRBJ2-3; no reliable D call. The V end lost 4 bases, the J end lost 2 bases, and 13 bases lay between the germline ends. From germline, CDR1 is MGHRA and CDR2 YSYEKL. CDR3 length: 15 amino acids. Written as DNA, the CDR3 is TGCGCCAGCAGCCCAATAGCTCGAGCCACAGATACGCAGTATTTT. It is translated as CASSPIARATDTQYF.

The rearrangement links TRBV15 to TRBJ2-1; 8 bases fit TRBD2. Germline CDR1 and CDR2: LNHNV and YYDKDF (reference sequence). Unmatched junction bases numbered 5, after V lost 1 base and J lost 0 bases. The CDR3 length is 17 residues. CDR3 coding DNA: TGTGCCACCAGCAGAGGTCCAGCGGGGGCCTCCTACAATGAGCAGTTCTTC. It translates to CATSRGPAGASYNEQFF.

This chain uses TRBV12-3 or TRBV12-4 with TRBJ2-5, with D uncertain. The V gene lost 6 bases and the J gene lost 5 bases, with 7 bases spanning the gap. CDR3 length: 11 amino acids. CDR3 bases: TGTGCCAGCAGCCACGAGGAGACCCAGTACTTC. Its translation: CASSHEETQYF.